This T cell receptor beta chain was obtained from a study of Graves' ophthalmopathy and Graves' hyperthyroidism (dated by TCRdb to the late 2010s). For the wider study: Peripheral blood was collected at initial diagnosis, prior to any treatment. TCR beta repertoire signatures were used to distinguish Graves' ophthalmopathy from Graves' hyperthyroidism and to predict progression to ophthalmopathy. In total, 135 blood samples were TCR-sequenced: some 40 ophthalmopathy, some 75 hyperthyroidism and approximately 17 hyperthyroidism-to-ophthalmopathy patients. To explore V-J signatures that distinguish ophthalmopathy from hyperthyroidism, a discovery set of around 100 patients was enrolled, made up of 40 to 45 with ophthalmopathy and under 65 with stable hyperthyroidism. For independent validation, a separate cohort was made up of around 19 hyperthyroidism patients plus 17 patients who later progressed from hyperthyroidism to ophthalmopathy. In about six hyperthyroidism patients, the T-cell repertoires found in thyroid tissue were compared with those found in blood. Once sampling was done, hyperthyroidism patients were given methimazole at a starting dose of 30 mg daily, while ophthalmopathy patients were given high-dose intravenous methylprednisolone.

General study outcomes and caveats: Sample size was not predetermined statistically, and investigators were not blinded to group allocation. In cross-validation, the 13-signature model distinguished ophthalmopathy from stable hyperthyroidism with approximately 85% sensitivity and approximately 81% specificity, and in the test set the corresponding values were approximately 80% and 68%. In validation, the model predicted ophthalmopathy progression with about 64% sensitivity and 72.22% specificity; approximately 12 predicted patients were CT-confirmed with GO in a median of about 6.2 months. Most expanded thyroid clonotypes with a frequency above 0.001 also appeared in blood, which suggests that blood repertoires may reflect the immune response in the thyroid.

The ophthalmopathy patients had moderately to severely active disease, with a Clinical Activity Score of 3 or higher, a NOSPECS grade of 4 or higher, and a disease duration of less than 3 months. Patients were excluded if they had other autoimmune diseases, uncontrolled infections, pregnancy or lactation. Diagnosis relied on clinical symptoms, serum thyroxine, TRAb, thyroid ultrasound and orbital computed tomography. PBMCs were isolated from about 10 ml of fresh peripheral blood by Ficoll-Paque density gradient centrifugation. Trizol reagent was used to extract the total RNA, and its quality was then checked on an Agilent 2100 Bioanalyzer. Including cysteine and phenylalanine, the CDR3 has 15 amino acids. Kept here is only the CDR3 DNA, which spans 45 bases and is read in frame from base 1. According to the germline V gene, CDR1 reads MNHNS and CDR2 reads SASEGT. Trimming removed 8 bases from V and 1 base from J, leaving 15 bases between the germline ends.

For this clonotype: This clone's antigen is unknown. No much larger clonotype is one base removed from it; base qualities were not supplied.

TCR beta CDR3 regions were amplified from RNA transcripts for repertoire sequencing. HTBI primers and the Qiagen OneStep RT-PCR kit were used in a first-round RT-PCR, which was followed by a second-round multiplex PCR, size selection and purification. Libraries were sequenced on an Illumina HiSeq2000 using paired-end 100 bp reads. In the paper's pipeline: SOAPnuke was used for read processing, and reads with adapters, uncalled bases, a mean Phred below 15, or no exact constant-primer or identifier match were discarded. High-quality paired reads were merged with COPE v1.2.5. Each unique nucleotide sequence was treated as a clonotype, and MiTCR v1.1 was used to align the clonotypes to the IMGT TRB V, D and J references. The analysis was limited to V-J combinations with a frequency above 0.0001, which together covered 99.2% of repertoires. A TCR clonal expansion and chaos score per V-J combination was defined as the ratio of F50 clonal expansion to chaos observed in the TCRdist matrix. Features were reduced by Welch's t-statistics and random forest to more than 10 V-J combinations, which fed a naive Bayes classifier. Thyroid-blood repertoire similarity was quantified with the Morisita-Horn index. TCRdb cleaned the public reads at Q25 with fastp, built clones with MiXCR and kept in-frame beta chains. When rows share a CDR3 protein, they turn into one entry using the most common DNA and genes. These V and J calls are TCRdb output, not the study's own analysis. In this sample the table shows about 660,000 distinct CDR3 sequences, 35% to 45% of which occur a single time. Over 2.5% of the sample is held by the ten biggest clonotypes.

The receptor chain draws on TRBV6-1 and TRBJ1-5; no D gene call is confident. The TCR comes from an adult man with Graves' ophthalmopathy. Input material: peripheral blood. The DNA sequence follows: TGTGCCAGCTACAAGGTACATCACAGCAATCAGCCCCAGCATTTT. Its translation reads: CASYKVHHSNQPQHF.